A selection of T cell receptor beta chains follows, all from one sample in a study of T-cell reconstitution after alpha-beta-depleted transplantation in children. MiXCR was run by TCRdb on the PCR reads, yielding one entry per CDR3 protein. The sample lists some 500,000 distinct CDR3 sequences, approximately 29% occurring once. The sequencing used PBMCs from the stem cell graft donor, collected from the stem cell graft. Source of these receptors: a human donor who donated a stem cell graft to a child with aplastic anemia. The CDR3 runs from the conserved cysteine through the conserved F or W.

j_call: TRBJ1-1; v_call: TRBV12-3/TRBV12-4; cdr3_aa: CASSPRDRGDTEAFF
j_call: TRBJ2-5; v_call: TRBV9; cdr3_aa: CASSVGDQVTSTETQYF
j_call: TRBJ2-7; v_call: TRBV12-3/TRBV12-4; cdr3_aa: CATGTGDYEQYF
j_call: TRBJ2-1; v_call: TRBV24-1; cdr3_aa: CATSDLQASGYNEQFF
j_call: TRBJ2-3; v_call: TRBV14; cdr3_aa: CASSQVSGSTDTQYF
j_call: TRBJ2-3; v_call: TRBV12-5; cdr3_aa: CASGWEGTDTQYF
j_call: TRBJ2-3; v_call: TRBV12-3/TRBV12-4; cdr3_aa: CASKETGVATDTQYF
j_call: TRBJ2-5; v_call: TRBV5-6; cdr3_aa: CASSRVAVTEPGYF
j_call: TRBJ2-7; v_call: TRBV20-1; cdr3_aa: CSARDPPEQYF
j_call: TRBJ2-1; v_call: TRBV5-1; cdr3_aa: CASSLARDRGLDEQFF
j_call: TRBJ1-1; v_call: TRBV20-1; cdr3_aa: CSASTVNTEAFF
j_call: TRBJ1-1; v_call: TRBV18; cdr3_aa: CASSLGQGAGEAFF
j_call: TRBJ1-5; v_call: TRBV20-1; cdr3_aa: CSARPRGDQPQHF
j_call: TRBJ1-1; v_call: TRBV18; cdr3_aa: CATGGALNTEAFF
j_call: TRBJ1-3; v_call: TRBV30; cdr3_aa: CAWSSLDSRSGNTIYF
j_call: TRBJ2-2; v_call: TRBV6-2/TRBV6-3; cdr3_aa: CASATATGTNTGELFF
j_call: TRBJ2-3; v_call: TRBV7-8; cdr3_aa: CASSARDRGTDTQYF
j_call: TRBJ2-1; v_call: TRBV5-1; cdr3_aa: CASSLAGAGEGTQFF
j_call: TRBJ2-6; v_call: TRBV5-1; cdr3_aa: CASSLSGGSGANVLTF
j_call: TRBJ2-1; v_call: TRBV7-9; cdr3_aa: CASGPSTGVWNEQFF
j_call: TRBJ2-6; v_call: TRBV5-6; cdr3_aa: CASSPSELAGANVLTF
j_call: TRBJ2-3; v_call: TRBV25-1; cdr3_aa: CASSGFLDTQYF
j_call: TRBJ2-7; v_call: TRBV29-1; cdr3_aa: CSAHQGAEYEQYF
j_call: TRBJ2-1; v_call: TRBV2; cdr3_aa: CASRDSELYNEQFF
j_call: TRBJ1-1; v_call: TRBV5-1; cdr3_aa: CASSISDTEAFF
j_call: TRBJ2-1; v_call: TRBV7-6; cdr3_aa: CASSSRDRVNEQFF
j_call: TRBJ1-2; v_call: TRBV19; cdr3_aa: CASIPYGGWIPFVGYTF
j_call: TRBJ1-6; v_call: TRBV25-1; cdr3_aa: CASSDGGGRVASPLHF
j_call: TRBJ2-5; v_call: TRBV5-6; cdr3_aa: CASSRGGLQETQYF
j_call: TRBJ2-1; v_call: TRBV5-1; cdr3_aa: CASTHRGGNEQFF
j_call: TRBJ2-7; v_call: TRBV6-2/TRBV6-3; cdr3_aa: CASRGTSGRFRLTYEQYF
j_call: TRBJ1-2; v_call: TRBV29-1; cdr3_aa: CSVEAPGSTYGYTF
j_call: TRBJ2-6; v_call: TRBV28; cdr3_aa: CASRYSGANVLTF
j_call: TRBJ1-5; v_call: TRBV7-2; cdr3_aa: CASSRSRIDNQPQHF
j_call: TRBJ2-2; v_call: TRBV4-1; cdr3_aa: CASSPEYANTGELFF
j_call: TRBJ1-2; v_call: TRBV12-3/TRBV12-4; cdr3_aa: CASSQVQGYGYTF
j_call: TRBJ2-5; v_call: TRBV5-5; cdr3_aa: CASSLKGRPRPQYF
j_call: TRBJ1-5; v_call: TRBV12-3/TRBV12-4; cdr3_aa: CASRLGQGGGQPQHF
j_call: TRBJ2-7; v_call: TRBV28; cdr3_aa: CASSLYSSGSLYEQYF
j_call: TRBJ1-1; v_call: TRBV11-2; cdr3_aa: CASSLIFGQGSLEAFF